This TCR beta chain was sequenced in a study of cytomegalovirus exposure and HLA in healthy donors. Study-wide points: Immune exposure was documented only through CMV serostatus. One later analysis reportedly identified an Asian-associated ancestry cluster that showed fewer N-insertions than the roughly 670-donor mean. Presence/absence analyses treated sequencing depth as roughly uniform across donors.

Of note for this clone: The antigen is not known.

V was shortened by 3 bases and J by 6 bases, with 15 bases between the two germline ends. Germline V CDR1 and CDR2: MNHNY, SVGAGI (reference sequence). The length of the CDR3 is 15 residues. PCR was performed using 60 Vbeta and 13 Jbeta primers. Some clones are missing from TCRdb's copy, which holds only in-frame ones; the method was immunoSEQ multiplex PCR. Here the sample spans about 140,000 clones, 73% being singletons. Specimen: PBMCs. This rearrangement joins TRBV6-6 to TRBJ1-5; no definite D call. The clonotype originates from a woman in her 40s in good health and CMV-seronegative. CDR3 DNA: TGTGCCAGCAGTTATGAAGACAACCTCTTTCAGCCCCAGCATTTT. Protein sequence: CASSYEDNLFQPQHF.